The 23 T cell receptor beta chains reported below all come from one sample, sequenced in a study of blood T cell repertoires in COVID-19. Here immunoSEQ multiplex PCR was the method, and the copy in TCRdb shows in-frame clones only, minus some. Of roughly 160,000 clones listed, roughly 83% are singletons. Sequences were obtained from peripheral blood. The receptors come from a man younger than 35 with active or convalescent COVID-19.

This clone has only a few counts. The chain has TRBV27 and TRBJ1-5, with D possibly TRBD1 on 6 matching bases. CDR1 is MNHEY and CDR2 is SMNVEV in the germline V gene (reference sequence). This CDR3 is built from 12 residues. Trimming removed 4 bases from V and 9 bases from J, with 10 bases in between. The CDR3 DNA sequence: TGTGCCAGCAGTTACAGGGAAGGGCCCCAGCATTTT. It is translated as CASSYREGPQHF.

The count of this clone is one. The rearrangement uses TRBV5-1 and TRBJ2-5, with a weak D call TRBD2 (5 bases). There are 14 residues in the CDR3. Germline assignment: CDR1 SGHRS and CDR2 YFSETQ. V was cut by 2 bases and J by 2 bases, with 10 bases left in between. CDR3 amino acids: CASSFPAAQETQYF. CDR3 DNA sequence: TGCGCCAGCAGCTTCCCAGCGGCTCAAGAGACCCAGTACTTC.

The rearrangement uses TRBV11-1 and TRBJ2-4; TRBD1 agrees at 7 bases. The CDR3 extends over 15 amino acids. V was clipped by 5 bases and J by 0 bases; unmatched bases: 4. The germline V gene has CDR1 SGHAT and CDR2 FQDESV (reference sequence). This chain's CDR3 is CASSLRGRAKNIQYF. In nucleotides, the CDR3 is TGTGCCAGCAGCCTAAGGGGGCGAGCCAAAAACATTCAGTACTTC.

The table lists this clone with a few counts. The chain is built from TRBV18 and TRBJ2-1; 10 bases map to TRBD2. CDR3 length equals 16 residues. The J segment lost 2 bases and the V segment lost 0 bases, leaving 1 base of the junction unmatched. The V gene's germline CDR1 is KGHSH and CDR2 LQKENI. The CDR3: CASSPPLAGAYNEQFF. In DNA, the CDR3 is TGTGCCAGCTCACCACCGCTAGCGGGAGCCTACAATGAGCAGTTCTTC.

This clone was seen a single time. The chain couples TRBV9 to TRBJ2-1; the D is unclear. The CDR3 contains 18 residues. V dropped 1 base and J dropped 5 bases, with 22 bases sitting between them. Per germline, CDR1 SGDLS and CDR2 YYNGEE. The CDR3, as DNA: TGTGCCAGCAGCGTACGCTTCCAAACGAGCTCCCATGACAATGAGCAGTTCTTC. Translated, it gives CASSVRFQTSSHDNEQFF.

This clone was found a few times. The V call is TRBV19, the J call TRBJ1-2; 7 nucleotides align to TRBD1. The CDR3 consists of 15 residues. After removal of 3 bases from V and 2 bases from J, the junction contained 6 bases not matched to a gene. Germline CDR1 reads LNHDA; CDR2 reads SQIVND (reference sequence). The CDR3 reads CASSIPQGVNYGYTF. The CDR3 bases are TGTGCCAGTAGTATCCCCCAGGGGGTAAACTATGGCTACACCTTC.

This rearrangement joins TRBV28 to TRBJ1-2, with TRBD1 matching over 8 bases. Germline CDR1 MDHEN, CDR2 SYDVKM. The CDR3 is made up of 20 amino acids. With 2 bases clipped from V and 2 bases from J, the junction kept 19 bases outside the gene matches. The CDR3 region has the DNA TGTGCCAGCAGTTTAGTTCCCAGGGGGCGTTCTTTGGTTTCGAACTATGGCTACACCTTC. This encodes CASSLVPRGRSLVSNYGYTF.

This clone was counted a few times. This chain links TRBV6-5 with TRBJ2-5; weak D call: TRBD2 (5 bases). The length of the CDR3 is 14 residues. The V gene lost 6 bases and the J gene lost 5 bases, with 16 bases spanning the gap. Germline V gene data show CDR1 as MNHEY and CDR2 as SVGAGI. The CDR3 DNA is TGTGCCAGCAGCGGCGCTCCGGGCGGGGAGACCCAGTACTTC. This sequence encodes CASSGAPGGETQYF.

This clone was found a few times. The V call is TRBV19, the J call TRBJ2-7; possibly TRBD2 for D (5 bases). CDR1 is LNHDA and CDR2 is SQIVND in the germline V gene (reference sequence). V lost 5 bases and J 3 bases, leaving 20 bases between the germline ends. The CDR3 totals 16 residues. CDR3 sequence reads: CASSVGKIRGNYEQYF. CDR3 DNA: TGTGCCAGTAGTGTCGGGAAGATCCGCGGAAACTACGAGCAGTACTTC.

This clone was found a few times. This rearrangement joins TRBV6-5 to TRBJ1-5; D is unclear. Germline values: CDR1 MNHEY, CDR2 SVGAGI. Trimming took 0 bases from V and 5 from J, leaving 5 bases between them. This CDR3 has 13 residues. For the CDR3, the DNA is TGTGCCAGCAGTTACTCAAGCGATCAGCCCCAGCATTTT. It yields the protein CASSYSSDQPQHF.

The chain carries TRBV6-1 and TRBJ1-2; 7 nucleotides match TRBD1. CDR3 length: 13 residues. Germline-derived CDR1 and CDR2 are MNHNS and SASEGT. V lost 1 base to trimming and J lost 8 bases; unmatched junction nucleotides: 4. The CDR3 region is CASSEGQGGGYTF. CDR3 DNA: TGTGCCAGCAGTGAAGGACAGGGCGGCGGCTACACCTTC.

This clone was seen once. V is TRBV2 and J is TRBJ1-4; D is possibly TRBD1 (5 bases). The V gene lost 7 bases and the J gene lost 4 bases, with 13 bases spanning the gap. The CDR3 totals 14 residues. Germline V CDR1 and CDR2: SNHLY, FYNNEI. The CDR3 reads CASTQRGVNEKLFF. Here the CDR3 DNA reads TGTGCCAGCACCCAGCGGGGGGTTAATGAAAAACTGTTTTTT. The whole variable domain, filled in from reference TRBV2 and TRBJ1-4, reads EPEVTQTPSHQVTQMGQEVILRCVPISNHLYFYWYRQILGQKVEFLVSFYNNEISEKSEIFDDQFSVERPDGSNFTLKIRSTKLEDSAMYFCASTQRGVNEKLFFGSGTQLSVL.

The chain is built from TRBV25-1 and TRBJ2-1; D may be TRBD1 (6 bases). CDR3 length: 13 amino acids. Between the trimmed V and J ends, which lost 5 bases and 9 bases, there was a span of 14 bases. CDR1 is MGHDK, CDR2 SYGVNS, per germline. DNA of the CDR3: TGTGCCAGCAGTCCCCAGGGGCTGATTGAGCAGTTCTTC. This translates into CASSPQGLIEQFF.

The chain combines TRBV5-8 with TRBJ1-1, with D unclear. The germline V gene has CDR1 SGHTS and CDR2 YDEGEE. V lost 3 bases, J lost 3 bases, and 9 bases lay in between. The length of the CDR3 is 13 residues. CDR3 DNA: TGTGCCAGCAGCTCTGGGCAGTACACTGAAGCTTTCTTT. It codes for CASSSGQYTEAFF. Supplemented by reference TRBV5-8 and TRBJ1-1, the full variable domain reads EAGVTQSPTHLIKTRGQQATLRCSPISGHTSVYWYQQALGLGLQFLLWYDEGEERNRGNFPPRFSGRQFPNYSSELNVNALELEDSALYLCASSSGQYTEAFFGQGTRLTVV.

This chain connects TRBV27 to TRBJ1-5, with D hard to call. Per germline, CDR1 MNHEY and CDR2 SMNVEV (reference sequence). This CDR3 is 16 amino acids long. V was shortened by 1 base and J by 0 bases, with 10 bases between the two germline ends. The CDR3: CASSLWPPLSNQPQHF. For the CDR3, the DNA is TGTGCCAGCAGTTTATGGCCACCCCTTAGCAATCAGCCCCAGCATTTT.

J is TRBJ1-6 and V is TRBV27; D is unresolved. The V end lost 5 bases, the J end lost 5 bases, and 22 bases lay between the germline ends. Germline lookup yields CDR1 MNHEY and CDR2 SMNVEV (reference sequence). This CDR3 is 18 amino acids long. For the CDR3, the DNA is TGTGCCAGCAGTCCTGGAAAAGTATTTGACCTAGATAATTCACCCCTCCACTTT. Translating gives CASSPGKVFDLDNSPLHF.

In DNA form, the CDR3 reads TGTGCCAGCAGTTTCGGGGAAAACTACGAGCAGTACTTC. Its translation is CASSFGENYEQYF. V and J are TRBV12-3 or TRBV12-4 and TRBJ2-7, with TRBD2 as a possible D gene (5 bases). CDR3 size: 13 residues. Trimming pared 3 bases from V and 3 bases from J, leaving 9 bases between.

This clone was seen a handful of times. The V and J genes are TRBV18 and TRBJ2-5; TRBD2 agrees at 10 bases. The CDR3 runs to 14 residues. V was clipped by 4 bases and J by 2 bases; unmatched bases: 1. The V gene's germline CDR1 is KGHSH and CDR2 LQKENI. The DNA for the CDR3 is TGTGCCAGCTCACGAGCGGGGGGGCAAGAGACCCAGTACTTC. The encoded protein is CASSRAGGQETQYF.

The chain is built from TRBV24-1 and TRBJ2-2; D not resolved. Germline V gives CDR1 KGHDR, CDR2 SFDVKD. V lost 5 bases, J lost 1 base, and 4 bases lay in between. This CDR3 contains 13 residues. The CDR3 here is CATSAQNTGELFF. CDR3 DNA sequence: TGTGCCACCAGTGCCCAGAACACCGGGGAGCTGTTTTTT.

The rearrangement uses TRBV18 and TRBJ1-2; no clear D gene. Germline CDR1 and CDR2: KGHSH and LQKENI. CDR3 length equals 13 residues. V was shortened by 0 bases and J by 8 bases, with 10 bases between the two germline ends. The CDR3 DNA follows: TGTGCCAGCTCACCACCGGCCTCGGAGGGCTACACCTTC. Translation: CASSPPASEGYTF.

This sequence joins TRBV21-1 and TRBJ1-2; no DNA check was done on the table's D call, TRBD1. TRBV21-1 is a pseudogene locus. The CDR3 is 20 residues long. CDR3 sequence: CASSKAIFRDTRTEGYGYTF. The CDR3, as DNA: TGTGCCAGCAGCAAAGCCATCTTTAGGGACACCAGGACCGAGGGCTATGGCTACACCTTC.

The chain joins TRBV19 to TRBJ1-1, with D unclear. The CDR3 runs 14 residues. Trimming removed 3 bases at V and 1 base at J, with 9 bases between. Germline V gene data show CDR1 as LNHDA and CDR2 as SQIVND (reference sequence). CDR3 sequence reads: CASSIWAGNTEAFF. As DNA, the CDR3 is TGTGCCAGTAGTATTTGGGCAGGGAACACTGAAGCTTTCTTT.

V gene TRBV5-4 combines with J gene TRBJ1-6; possibly TRBD1 for D (6 bases). The germline V gene encodes CDR1 SGHNT and CDR2 YYREEE (reference sequence). The germline V and J ends were trimmed by 3 bases and 7 bases, with 11 bases remaining between them. This CDR3 comprises 14 residues. In nucleotides, the CDR3 is TGTGCCAGCAGCTCACAGGGTAACAATTCACCCCTCCACTTT. Encoded protein: CASSSQGNNSPLHF.